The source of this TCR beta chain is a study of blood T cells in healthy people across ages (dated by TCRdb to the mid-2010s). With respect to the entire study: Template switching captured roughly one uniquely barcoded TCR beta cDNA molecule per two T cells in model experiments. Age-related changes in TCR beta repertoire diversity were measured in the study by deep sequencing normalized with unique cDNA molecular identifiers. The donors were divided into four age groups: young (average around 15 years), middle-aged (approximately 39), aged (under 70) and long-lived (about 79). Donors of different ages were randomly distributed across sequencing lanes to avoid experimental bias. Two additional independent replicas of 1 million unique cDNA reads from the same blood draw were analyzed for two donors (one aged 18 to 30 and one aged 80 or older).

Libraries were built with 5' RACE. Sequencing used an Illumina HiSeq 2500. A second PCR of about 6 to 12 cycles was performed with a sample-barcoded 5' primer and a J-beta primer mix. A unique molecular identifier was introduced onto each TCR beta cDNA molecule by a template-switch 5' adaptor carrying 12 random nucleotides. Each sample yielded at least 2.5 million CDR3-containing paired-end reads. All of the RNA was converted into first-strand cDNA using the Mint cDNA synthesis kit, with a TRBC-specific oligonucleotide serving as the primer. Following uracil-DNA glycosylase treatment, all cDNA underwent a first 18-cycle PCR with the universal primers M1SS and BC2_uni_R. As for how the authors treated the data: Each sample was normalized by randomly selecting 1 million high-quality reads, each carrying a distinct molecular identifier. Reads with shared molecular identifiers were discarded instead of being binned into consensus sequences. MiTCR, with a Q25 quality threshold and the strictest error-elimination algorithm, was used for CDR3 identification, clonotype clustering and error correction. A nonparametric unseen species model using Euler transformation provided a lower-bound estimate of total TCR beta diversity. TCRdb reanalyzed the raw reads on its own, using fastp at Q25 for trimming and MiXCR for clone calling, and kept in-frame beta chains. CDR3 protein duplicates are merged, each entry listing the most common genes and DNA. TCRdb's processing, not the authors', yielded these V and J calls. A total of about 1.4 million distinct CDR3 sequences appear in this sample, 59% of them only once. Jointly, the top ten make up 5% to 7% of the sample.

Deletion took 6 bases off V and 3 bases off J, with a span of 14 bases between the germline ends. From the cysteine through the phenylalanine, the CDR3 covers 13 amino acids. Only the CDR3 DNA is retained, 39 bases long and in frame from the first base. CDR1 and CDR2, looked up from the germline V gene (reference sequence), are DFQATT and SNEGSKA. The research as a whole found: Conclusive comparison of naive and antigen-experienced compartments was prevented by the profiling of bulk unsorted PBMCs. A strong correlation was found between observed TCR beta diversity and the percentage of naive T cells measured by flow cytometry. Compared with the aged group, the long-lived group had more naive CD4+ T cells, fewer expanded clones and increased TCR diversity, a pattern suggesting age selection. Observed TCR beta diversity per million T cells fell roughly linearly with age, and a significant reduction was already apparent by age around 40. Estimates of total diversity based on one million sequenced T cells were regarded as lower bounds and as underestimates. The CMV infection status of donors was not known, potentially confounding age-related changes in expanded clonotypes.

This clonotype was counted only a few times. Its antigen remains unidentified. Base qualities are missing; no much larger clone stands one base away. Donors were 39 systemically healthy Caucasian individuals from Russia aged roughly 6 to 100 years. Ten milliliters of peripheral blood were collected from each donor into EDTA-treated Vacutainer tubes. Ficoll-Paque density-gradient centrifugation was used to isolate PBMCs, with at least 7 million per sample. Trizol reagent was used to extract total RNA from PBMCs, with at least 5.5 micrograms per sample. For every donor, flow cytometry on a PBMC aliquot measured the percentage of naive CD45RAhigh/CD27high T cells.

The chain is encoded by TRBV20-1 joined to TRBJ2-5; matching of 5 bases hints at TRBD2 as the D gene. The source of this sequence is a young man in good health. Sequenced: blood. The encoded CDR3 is CSAHTDWEETQYF. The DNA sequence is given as TGCAGTGCCCATACGGACTGGGAAGAGACCCAGTACTTC.